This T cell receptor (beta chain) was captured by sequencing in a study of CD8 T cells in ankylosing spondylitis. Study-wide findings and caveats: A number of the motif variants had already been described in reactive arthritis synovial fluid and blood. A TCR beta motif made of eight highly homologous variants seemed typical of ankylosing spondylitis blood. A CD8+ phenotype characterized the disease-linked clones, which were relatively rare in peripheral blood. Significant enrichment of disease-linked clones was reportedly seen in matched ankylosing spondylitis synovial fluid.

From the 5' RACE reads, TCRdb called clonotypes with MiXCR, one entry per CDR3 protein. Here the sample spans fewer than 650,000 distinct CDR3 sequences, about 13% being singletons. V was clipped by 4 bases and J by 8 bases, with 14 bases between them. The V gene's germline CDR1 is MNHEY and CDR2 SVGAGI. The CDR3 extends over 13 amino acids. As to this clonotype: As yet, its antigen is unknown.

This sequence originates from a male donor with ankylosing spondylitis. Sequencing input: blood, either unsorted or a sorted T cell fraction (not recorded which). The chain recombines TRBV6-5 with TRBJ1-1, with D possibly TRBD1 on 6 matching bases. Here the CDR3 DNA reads TGTGCCAGCAGTTTTACAGGGTTCGCCGAAGCTTTCTTT. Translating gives CASSFTGFAEAFF.